This is a list of T cell receptor beta chains from one sample in a study of CD8 T cells in Susac syndrome. One entry per CDR3 protein, called by TCRdb with MiXCR from the immunoSEQ multiplex PCR reads. The data show roughly 150,000 distinct CDR3 sequences, about 90% seen once. Material for sequencing was CD4+ T cells from PBMCs. The receptors derive from a human donor in good health. The CDR3 runs from the conserved cysteine through the conserved F or W. The D gene is left open where the match is weak. Clone size, where shown, is once, few, many, or a class for clones that have expanded.

TRBJ1-2	TRBV19	NA	NA	TGTGCCAGCACCACGAGGACGGATTATGGCTACACCTTC	CASTTRTDYGYTF
TRBJ2-3	TRBV7-7	TRBD2	NA	TGTGCCAGCAGCTTAGGCGGGGGGGGCGATACGCAGTATTTT	CASSLGGGGDTQYF
TRBJ2-3	TRBV3-1	NA	NA	TGTGCCAGCAGCCGCAGGAGCACAGATACGCAGTATTTT	CASSRRSTDTQYF
TRBJ1-5	TRBV3-1	NA	NA	TGTGCCAGCAGCCAAGCGGGTGGGACCCTCGATGGGCCCCAGCATTTT	CASSQAGGTLDGPQHF
TRBJ1-2	TRBV5-1	NA	NA	TGCGCCAGCAGCTCCGGTAACGAGGGGGGCTATGGCTACACCTTC	CASSSGNEGGYGYTF
TRBJ2-7	TRBV19	TRBD1	NA	TGTGCCAGTAGTATAATGGGACAGGGTAACTACGAGCAGTACTTC	CASSIMGQGNYEQYF
TRBJ2-1	TRBV6-5	NA	NA	TGTGCCAGCAGTTCCCCTCTGACGGGATACACTGAGCAGTTCTTC	CASSSPLTGYTEQFF
TRBJ2-7	TRBV2	NA	NA	TGTGCCAGCAGAGAGGCAGGGAGCTCCTACGAGCAGTACTTC	CASREAGSSYEQYF
TRBJ1-2	TRBV5-1	NA	NA	TGCGCCAGCAGCTCGAGTACAGGAGAGGGGGGCTACACCTTC	CASSSSTGEGGYTF
TRBJ1-6	TRBV14	NA	NA	TGTGCCAGCAGCCAGACTGGAGGCTCCTATAATTCACCCCTCCACTTT	CASSQTGGSYNSPLHF
TRBJ1-2	TRBV5-1	TRBD1	once	TGCGCCAGCAGCGAGGCCGGGACAGGGCTCTATGGCTACACCTTC	CASSEAGTGLYGYTF
TRBJ1-6	TRBV3-1	TRBD1	NA	TGTGCCAGCAGCCAAACGACAGGGTTCGGATCCCTCCACTTT	CASSQTTGFGSLHF
TRBJ1-1	TRBV6-5	TRBD1	NA	TGTGCCAGCAGTTACCCTCCCGGACAGGGGGCCGCTGCTGAAGCTTTCTTT	CASSYPPGQGAAAEAFF
TRBJ1-6	TRBV6-1	NA	NA	TGTGCCAGCAGTGTGGTATCCGGGGGCTTTAATTCACCCCTCCACTTT	CASSVVSGGFNSPLHF
TRBJ1-4	TRBV6-2/TRBV6-3	NA	NA	TGTGCCAGCAGTTACGGGGGACACCAGACAACTAATGAAAAACTGTTTTTT	CASSYGGHQTTNEKLFF
TRBJ1-1	TRBV5-1	NA	NA	TGCGCCAGCAGCCCGGGAGAGCCTAACACTGAAGCTTTCTTT	CASSPGEPNTEAFF
TRBJ2-3	TRBV29-1	NA	NA	TGCAGCGTCGGGAAGTCATTTAGCACAGATACGCAGTATTTT	CSVGKSFSTDTQYF
TRBJ2-7	TRBV28	TRBD1	once	TGTGCCAGCAGTATCGGACAGGCCTACGAGCAGTACTTC	CASSIGQAYEQYF
TRBJ2-7	TRBV10-3	NA	NA	TGTGCCATCGGTTTGGCGGTTCTACGAGAGCAGTACTTC	CAIGLAVLREQYF
TRBJ2-1	TRBV20-1	NA	NA	TGCAGTGCGTTAAACCGTCGGGGCTCCTCCTACAATGAGCAGTTCTTC	CSALNRRGSSYNEQFF
TRBJ2-7	TRBV29-1	NA	once	TGCAGCGTGGCACTCTTCTACGAGCAGTACTTC	CSVALFYEQYF
TRBJ1-2	TRBV7-2	NA	NA	TGTGCCAGCAGCTGGGCCGGGAACTATGGCTACACCTTC	CASSWAGNYGYTF
TRBJ1-2	TRBV10-3	TRBD1	NA	TGTGCCATCAGTGAGTCGCTACAGGGGACGTACGGCTACACCTTC	CAISESLQGTYGYTF
TRBJ2-7	TRBV18	TRBD2	NA	TGTGCCAGCTCACCACCGGGGACTAGCGGGGGCTACGAGCAGTACTTC	CASSPPGTSGGYEQYF
TRBJ2-1	TRBV4-1	TRBD2	NA	TGCGCCAGCAGCCAGGGTCTAAGGTGGGAGGGCCGAGATGAGCAGTTCTTC	CASSQGLRWEGRDEQFF
TRBJ1-2	TRBV15	NA	NA	TGTGCCACCAGCAGGAGAACGGACATCTATGGCTACACCTTC	CATSRRTDIYGYTF
TRBJ1-2	TRBV25-1	NA	NA	TGTGCCAGCAGTGAAAGGTGGGGGCACGGCTACACCTTC	CASSERWGHGYTF
TRBJ1-1	TRBV10-1	NA	NA	TGCGCCAGCAGTGAGAATTTCGGGGTGGCTTTCTTT	CASSENFGVAFF
TRBJ1-1	TRBV30	TRBD1	NA	TGTGCCTGGAGGGGGACAGGGGCCTTTAGAGCTTTCTTT	CAWRGTGAFRAFF
TRBJ2-3	TRBV6-2/TRBV6-3	NA	NA	TGTGCCAGCAGTCCCTTCCTACTACTTACCACGCAGTATTTT	CASSPFLLLTTQYF
TRBJ1-1	TRBV6-1	TRBD1	NA	TGTGCCAGCAGGACGGACAGGGGACCGGGCGGTACTGAAGCTTTCTTT	CASRTDRGPGGTEAFF
TRBJ1-5	TRBV20-1	NA	NA	TGCAGTGCCCAGAGGTCGACAGGTGCGGAGAGCAATCAGCCCCAGCATTTT	CSAQRSTGAESNQPQHF
TRBJ2-3	TRBV4-1	NA	NA	TGCGCCAGCAGTCGCACTTCGGCCGGCACAGATACGCAGTATTTT	CASSRTSAGTDTQYF
TRBJ2-3	TRBV20-1	TRBD2	NA	TGCAGTGCTAGCCCCAAGGTAGCGGGAATCACAGATACGCAGTATTTT	CSASPKVAGITDTQYF
TRBJ2-5	TRBV2	TRBD2	NA	TGTGCCAGCAGTGCCCCTAGCGGGGGAGAGACCCAGTACTTC	CASSAPSGGETQYF
TRBJ1-1	TRBV7-3	NA	NA	TGTGCCAGCAGCTTAGGGGGTGAGGGCACTGAAGCTTTCTTT	CASSLGGEGTEAFF
TRBJ1-2	TRBV5-8	TRBD1	NA	TGTGCCAGCAGCCTCTGGGGACAGGGGAACTATGGCTACACCTTC	CASSLWGQGNYGYTF
TRBJ2-7	TRBV12-3/TRBV12-4	TRBD2	NA	TGTGCCAGCAGCCCAACTAGCGGATACTACGAGCAGTACTTC	CASSPTSGYYEQYF
TRBJ2-5	TRBV18	NA	once	TGTGCCAGCTCACCGGGCAGGGATGAGACCCAGTACTTC	CASSPGRDETQYF
TRBJ2-3	TRBV20-1	NA	few	TGCAGTGCTAGAGGGAGCACAGATACGCAGTATTTT	CSARGSTDTQYF
TRBJ1-3	TRBV6-6	NA	NA	TGTGCCAGCAGTTACGGGAAGTTTGGGCTGAACACCATATATTTT	CASSYGKFGLNTIYF
TRBJ2-1	TRBV9	TRBD2	NA	TGTGCCAGCAGCGTAGTAGGGAGGGCTTACCCCAATGAGCAGTTCTTC	CASSVVGRAYPNEQFF
TRBJ2-1	TRBV28	NA	NA	TGTGCCAGCAGTGTTCTCGAGAGGGGCATGTACAATGAGCAGTTCTTC	CASSVLERGMYNEQFF
TRBJ2-5	TRBV30	TRBD1	NA	TGTGCCTGGAGTTGGGACAGGGGGACAAAGACCCAGTACTTC	CAWSWDRGTKTQYF
TRBJ2-7	TRBV27	TRBD1	NA	TGTGCCAGCAGAGGACAGGGGGCAAACGAGCAGTACTTC	CASRGQGANEQYF